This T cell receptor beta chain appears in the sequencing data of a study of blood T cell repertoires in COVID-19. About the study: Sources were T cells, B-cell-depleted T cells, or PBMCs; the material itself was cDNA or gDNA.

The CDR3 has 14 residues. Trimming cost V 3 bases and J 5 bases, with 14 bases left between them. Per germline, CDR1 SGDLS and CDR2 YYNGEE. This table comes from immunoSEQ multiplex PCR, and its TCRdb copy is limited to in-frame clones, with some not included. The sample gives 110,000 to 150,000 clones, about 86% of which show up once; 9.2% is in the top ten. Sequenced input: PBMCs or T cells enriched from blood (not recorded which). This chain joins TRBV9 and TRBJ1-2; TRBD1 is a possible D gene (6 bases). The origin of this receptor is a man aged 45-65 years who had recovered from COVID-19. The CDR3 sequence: CASSATGRLYGYTF. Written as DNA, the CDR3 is TGTGCCAGCAGCGCGACAGGCCGGCTATATGGCTACACCTTC.